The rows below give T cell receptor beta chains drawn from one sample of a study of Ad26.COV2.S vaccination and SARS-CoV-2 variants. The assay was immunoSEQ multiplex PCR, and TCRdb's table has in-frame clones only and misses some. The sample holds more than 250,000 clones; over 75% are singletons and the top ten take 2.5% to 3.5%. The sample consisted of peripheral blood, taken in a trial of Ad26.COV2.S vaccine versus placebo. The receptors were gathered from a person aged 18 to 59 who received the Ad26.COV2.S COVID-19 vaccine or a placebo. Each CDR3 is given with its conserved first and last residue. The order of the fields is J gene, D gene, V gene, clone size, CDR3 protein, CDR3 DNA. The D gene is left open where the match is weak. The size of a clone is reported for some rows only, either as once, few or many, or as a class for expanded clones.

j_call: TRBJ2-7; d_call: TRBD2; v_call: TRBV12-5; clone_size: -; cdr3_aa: CASTREGTAAHEQYF; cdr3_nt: TGTGCTAGCACAAGGGAGGGGACTGCCGCCCACGAGCAGTACTTC
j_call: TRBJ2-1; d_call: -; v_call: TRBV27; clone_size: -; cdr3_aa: CASSLSPESSYNEQFF; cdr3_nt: TGTGCCAGCAGTTTATCCCCCGAGAGCTCCTACAATGAGCAGTTCTTC
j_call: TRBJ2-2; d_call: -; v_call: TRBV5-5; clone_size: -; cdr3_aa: CASSIKITGELFF; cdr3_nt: TGTGCCAGCAGCATAAAGATTACCGGGGAGCTGTTTTTT
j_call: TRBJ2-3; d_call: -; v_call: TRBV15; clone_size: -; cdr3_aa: CATSPRSRDTQYF; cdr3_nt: TGTGCCACCAGCCCCCGTTCGAGAGATACGCAGTATTTT
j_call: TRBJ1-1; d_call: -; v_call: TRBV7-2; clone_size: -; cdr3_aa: CASSLVGVGTEAFF; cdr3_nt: TGTGCCAGCAGCTTAGTCGGGGTGGGCACTGAAGCTTTCTTT
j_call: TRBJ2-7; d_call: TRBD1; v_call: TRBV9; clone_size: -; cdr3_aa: CASSAGTDYEQYF; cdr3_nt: TGTGCCAGCAGCGCCGGGACAGACTACGAGCAGTACTTC
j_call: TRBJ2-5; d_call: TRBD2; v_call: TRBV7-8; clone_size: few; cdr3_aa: CASSTAPRGVAETQYF; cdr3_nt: TGTGCCAGCAGCACCGCCCCGCGGGGGGTTGCAGAGACCCAGTACTTC
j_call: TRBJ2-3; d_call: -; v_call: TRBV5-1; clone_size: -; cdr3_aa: CASSPGQATDTQYF; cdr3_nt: TGCGCCAGTTCGCCGGGCCAAGCGACAGATACGCAGTATTTT
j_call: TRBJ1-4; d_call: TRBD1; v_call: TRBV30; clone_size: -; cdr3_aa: CACKGQVNEKLFF; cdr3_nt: TGTGCCTGTAAGGGACAGGTAAATGAAAAACTGTTTTTT
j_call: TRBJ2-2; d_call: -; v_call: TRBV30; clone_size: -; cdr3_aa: CAWSGWGGPNTGELFF; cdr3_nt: TGTGCCTGGAGTGGATGGGGGGGCCCGAACACCGGGGAGCTGTTTTTT
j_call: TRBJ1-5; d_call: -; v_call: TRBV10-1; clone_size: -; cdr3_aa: CAGPRHDPNQPQHF; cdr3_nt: TGCGCCGGGCCTCGACACGACCCCAATCAGCCCCAGCATTTT
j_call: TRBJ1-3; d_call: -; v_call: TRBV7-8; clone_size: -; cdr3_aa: CASSPGSGNTIYF; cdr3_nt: TGTGCCAGCAGCCCAGGCTCTGGAAACACCATATATTTT
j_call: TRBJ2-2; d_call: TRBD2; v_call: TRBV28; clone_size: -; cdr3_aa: CASSSFRAGGPDTGELFF; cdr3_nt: TGTGCCAGCAGTTCCTTCCGAGCGGGGGGCCCAGACACCGGGGAGCTGTTTTTT
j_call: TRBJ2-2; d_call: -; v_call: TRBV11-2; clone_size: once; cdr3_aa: CASSPARQNTGELFF; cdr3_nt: TGTGCCAGCAGCCCGGCTAGACAGAACACCGGGGAGCTGTTTTTT
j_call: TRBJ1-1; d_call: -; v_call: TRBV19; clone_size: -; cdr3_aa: CASSVRVNTEAFF; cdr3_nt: TGTGCCAGTAGTGTCAGGGTGAACACTGAAGCTTTCTTT
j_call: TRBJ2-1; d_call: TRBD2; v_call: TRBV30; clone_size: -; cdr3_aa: CAWSAGSGLKFNEQFF; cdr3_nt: TGTGCCTGGAGTGCAGGTAGCGGGCTCAAGTTCAATGAGCAGTTCTTC
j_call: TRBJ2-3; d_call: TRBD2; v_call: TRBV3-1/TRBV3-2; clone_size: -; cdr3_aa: CASRAGGTDTQYF; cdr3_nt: TGTGCCAGCAGAGCGGGGGGAACAGATACGCAGTATTTT
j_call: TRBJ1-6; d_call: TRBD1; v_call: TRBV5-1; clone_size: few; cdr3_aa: CASSGGQGNSPLHF; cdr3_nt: TGCGCCAGCAGCGGCGGACAGGGGAATTCACCCCTCCACTTT
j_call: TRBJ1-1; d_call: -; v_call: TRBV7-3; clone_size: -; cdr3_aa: CASSSTGRAEAFF; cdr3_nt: TGTGCCAGCAGCTCCACAGGGCGCGCTGAAGCTTTCTTT
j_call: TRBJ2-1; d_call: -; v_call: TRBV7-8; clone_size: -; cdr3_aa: CASSWGSGRSLYNEQFF; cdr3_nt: TGTGCCAGCAGCTGGGGATCGGGTCGGTCCTTATACAATGAGCAGTTCTTC
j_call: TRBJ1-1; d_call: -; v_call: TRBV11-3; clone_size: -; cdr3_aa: CASSLEGGSNTEAFF; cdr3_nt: TGTGCCAGCAGCTTAGAGGGGGGATCTAACACTGAAGCTTTCTTT
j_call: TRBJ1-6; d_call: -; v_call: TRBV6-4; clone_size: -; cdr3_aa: CASRSSGRFSPLHF; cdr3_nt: TGTGCCAGCCGGTCCTCGGGAAGGTTTTCACCCCTCCACTTT
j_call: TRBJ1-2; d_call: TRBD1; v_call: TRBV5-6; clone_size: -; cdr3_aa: CASSPGTGGGIYGYTF; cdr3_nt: TGTGCCAGCAGCCCGGGGACAGGGGGCGGCATCTATGGCTACACCTTC
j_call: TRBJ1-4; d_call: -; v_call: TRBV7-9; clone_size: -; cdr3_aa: CASRIGGPNEKLFF; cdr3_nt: TGTGCCAGCAGAATAGGGGGGCCTAATGAAAAACTGTTTTTT
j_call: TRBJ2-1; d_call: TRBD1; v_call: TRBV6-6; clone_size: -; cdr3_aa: CASSWDRPADEQFF; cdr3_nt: TGTGCCAGCAGTTGGGACAGACCGGCCGATGAGCAGTTCTTC
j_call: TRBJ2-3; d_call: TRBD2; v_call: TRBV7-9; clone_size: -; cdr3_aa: CASSSLAGVSTDTQYF; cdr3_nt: TGTGCCAGCAGCTCCTTAGCGGGGGTGAGCACAGATACGCAGTATTTT
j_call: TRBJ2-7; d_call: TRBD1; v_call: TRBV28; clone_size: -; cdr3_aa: CASSLAGTGGWNEQYF; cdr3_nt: TGTGCCAGCAGTTTAGCCGGGACAGGGGGCTGGAACGAGCAGTACTTC
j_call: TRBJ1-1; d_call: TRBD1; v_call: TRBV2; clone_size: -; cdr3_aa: CASSEETGRTEAFF; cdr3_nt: TGTGCCAGCAGTGAAGAGACAGGGAGGACTGAAGCTTTCTTT
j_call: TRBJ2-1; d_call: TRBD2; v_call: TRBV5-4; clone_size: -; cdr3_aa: CASSLRGRAKDEQFF; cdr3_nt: TGTGCCAGCAGCTTGCGCGGGAGGGCCAAAGATGAGCAGTTCTTC